The 25 T cell receptor beta chains reported below all come from one sample, sequenced in a study of shared clonotypes between healthy human individuals. Sequencing used immunoSEQ multiplex PCR; TCRdb keeps in-frame clones, though not all of them. Of about 230,000 clones listed, 65% to 70% were seen once; the top ten hold 11%. The sequenced material came from memory CD4+ T cells sorted from blood. Documented subset: CD45RA-negative fraction. Receptors originate from a man younger than 45 in good health.

The V call is TRBV7-9, the J call TRBJ1-2; D is possibly TRBD1 (6 bases). The CDR3 extends over 15 amino acids. Germline loops: CDR1 SEHNR, CDR2 FQNEAQ (reference sequence). V dropped 5 bases and J dropped 5 bases, with 18 bases sitting between them. The CDR3 loop is CASSLQDSWTYGYTF. CDR3 nucleotides: TGTGCCAGCAGCCTCCAGGACAGCTGGACGTATGGCTACACCTTC.

This clone occurred many times. The genes are TRBV7-2 and TRBJ1-1; no definite D call. Germline lookup yields CDR1 SGHTA and CDR2 FQGNSA. This CDR3 has 13 residues. Trimming stripped 1 base from V and 7 bases from J, with 10 bases between. This CDR3 is CASSLGAAGEAFF. CDR3 nucleotides: TGTGCCAGCAGCTTAGGAGCGGCAGGTGAAGCTTTCTTT.

This clone occurred once. The rearrangement links TRBV19 to TRBJ2-5, with unresolved D. In germline, CDR1 is LNHDA, CDR2 SQIVND (reference sequence). The V gene lost 0 bases and the J gene lost 7 bases, with 12 bases spanning the gap. The CDR3 is 14 residues long. The CDR3 protein is CASSIDPRRGTQYF. CDR3 bases: TGTGCCAGTAGTATAGATCCTAGAAGAGGGACCCAGTACTTC.

The V call is TRBV10-3, the J call TRBJ2-7, with a tentative D call TRBD2 (7 bases). CDR3 length: 13 amino acids. V lost 2 bases and J lost 6, with 11 bases in between. Germline V CDR1 and CDR2: ENHRY, SYGVKD. DNA for the CDR3: TGTGCCATCAGTGAGGCGGGGGCCGGCGAGCAGTACTTC. The encoded protein is CAISEAGAGEQYF.

This clone was recorded at least ten times. V and J are TRBV6-5 and TRBJ2-7, with 9 positions matching TRBD2. The CDR3 is 16 amino acids. Germline lookup yields CDR1 MNHEY and CDR2 SVGAGI. V gave up 4 bases and J gave up 3 bases; unmatched junction bases: 10. The CDR3 DNA sequence: TGTGCCAGCAGTTCCGGTTCTAGACTAGCGGACTACGAGCAGTACTTC. Translated, it gives CASSSGSRLADYEQYF.

The V and J genes are TRBV7-2 and TRBJ1-2; D unresolved. From germline, CDR1 is SGHTA and CDR2 FQGNSA. The CDR3 totals 14 residues. V lost 2 bases to trimming and J lost 2 bases, with 9 bases between them. This CDR3 reads CASSLFTENYGYTF. CDR3 bases: TGTGCCAGCAGCTTATTCACGGAAAACTATGGCTACACCTTC.

J is TRBJ1-2 and V is TRBV6-5; D unclear. The V gene's germline CDR1 is MNHEY and CDR2 SVGAGI. V was clipped by 2 bases and J by 6 bases, with 19 bases between them. The CDR3 totals 16 residues. CDR3 loop: CASSYLIRLCFHGYTF. Written as DNA, the CDR3 is TGTGCCAGCAGTTACCTCATACGGCTTTGCTTTCATGGCTACACCTTC.

This chain connects TRBV5-5 to TRBJ2-1, with 8 bases identical to TRBD2. V lost 5 bases to trimming and J lost 0 bases; unmatched junction nucleotides: 1. Germline V gives CDR1 SGHKS, CDR2 YYEKEE (reference sequence). The CDR3 runs 14 residues. The CDR3 protein is CASSSGNSYNEQFF. CDR3 DNA sequence: TGTGCCAGCAGTAGCGGGAACTCCTACAATGAGCAGTTCTTC.

V gene TRBV7-3 combines with J gene TRBJ1-1; 7 bases map to TRBD1. CDR1 is SGHTA, CDR2 FQGTGA, per germline. The CDR3 covers 15 residues. Germline trimming cut 5 bases from V and 3 bases from J; bases unmatched to any gene: 9. CDR3 amino acids: CASSPIDRDHTEAFF. CDR3 coding DNA: TGTGCCAGCAGCCCAATCGACAGGGATCACACTGAAGCTTTCTTT.

The V and J genes are TRBV5-4 and TRBJ2-7; 10 nucleotides match TRBD2. The V and J ends lost 4 bases and 1 base, in that order; junction bases with no gene match: 2. The CDR3 consists of 14 residues. Germline CDR1 SGHNT, CDR2 YYREEE (reference sequence). The CDR3 reads CASSQGLASYEQYF. In nucleotides, the CDR3 is TGTGCCAGCAGCCAGGGACTAGCGTCCTACGAGCAGTACTTC.

The chain joins TRBV11-2 to TRBJ1-1; D is undetermined. V was cut by 3 bases and J by 6 bases, with 17 bases left in between. Germline values: CDR1 SGHAT, CDR2 FQNNGV. The CDR3 is 15 amino acids. The CDR3 DNA follows: TGTGCCAGCAGCTTCTCATGGACCGCCGACCCTGAAGCTTTCTTT. It specifies CASSFSWTADPEAFF.

For the CDR3, the DNA is TGTGCCAGCACTGTACAGGGAAGGCGAACTGAAGCTTTCTTT. The encoded protein is CASTVQGRRTEAFF. This rearrangement joins TRBV28 to TRBJ1-1; TRBD1 is a possible D gene (6 bases). V lost 7 bases to trimming and J lost 5 bases, with 17 bases between them. The germline CDR1 and CDR2 sequences are MDHEN and SYDVKM. This CDR3 comprises 14 residues.

CDR3 residues: CASSQGGGRQGVANEQFF. CDR3 DNA sequence: TGTGCCAGCAGCCAAGGGGGCGGGAGGCAGGGTGTGGCCAATGAGCAGTTCTTC. The genes are TRBV7-9 and TRBJ2-1; tentatively, D is TRBD2 (8 bases). Per germline, CDR1 SEHNR and CDR2 FQNEAQ (reference sequence). The CDR3 extends over 18 amino acids. Trimming pared 5 bases from V and 6 bases from J, leaving 26 bases between.

The chain recombines TRBV25-1 with TRBJ2-2, with 7 bases matching TRBD2. This CDR3 contains 16 residues. The germline gives CDR1 MGHDK, CDR2 SYGVNS. The ends lost 3 bases at V and 4 bases at J; junction bases unmatched: 8. The CDR3 region is CASSDDRGVGTGELFF. CDR3 DNA sequence: TGTGCCAGCAGTGATGACCGGGGGGTAGGCACCGGGGAGCTGTTTTTT. Using reference TRBV25-1 and TRBJ2-2 for the parts outside the CDR3, the full variable domain is EADIYQTPRYLVIGTGKKITLECSQTMGHDKMYWYQQDPGMELHLIHYSYGVNSTEKGDLSSESTVSRIRTEHFPLTLESARPSHTSQYLCASSDDRGVGTGELFFGEGSRLTVL.

In its sample, this clone was seen a few times. The chain carries TRBV10-3 and TRBJ1-1; possible D gene TRBD1, 5 bases. Germline lookup yields CDR1 ENHRY and CDR2 SYGVKD. Deletions cut 4 bases from V and 0 bases from J, with 21 bases between. CDR3 length equals 18 residues. This CDR3 is CAISGGLGFPLMNTEAFF. CDR3 sequence (DNA): TGTGCCATCAGTGGGGGGTTAGGGTTCCCCTTAATGAACACTGAAGCTTTCTTT.

This clone was observed a handful of times. The chain carries TRBV18 and TRBJ2-7; 10 positions agree with TRBD2. The CDR3 loop spans 16 amino acids. V shed 6 bases and J 1 base; nucleotides not matched to a gene: 9. Germline values: CDR1 KGHSH, CDR2 LQKENI. The CDR3, as DNA: TGTGCCAGCTCCCCCACCCTAGCGGGAGCTTCCTACGAGCAGTACTTC. This encodes CASSPTLAGASYEQYF.

This clone was found once. V gene TRBV5-1 combines with J gene TRBJ1-1; maybe TRBD1 (5 bases). CDR3 length: 13 amino acids. Trimming pared 1 base from V and 5 bases from J, leaving 9 bases between. Germline V gives CDR1 SGHRS, CDR2 YFSETQ. The chain's CDR3 is CASSLKGATEAFF. CDR3 coding DNA: TGCGCCAGCAGCTTGAAAGGGGCAACTGAAGCTTTCTTT.

The chain recombines TRBV7-2 with TRBJ2-5; TRBD2 matches 11 bases. The CDR3 consists of 13 residues. With V trimmed by 5 bases and J by 4 bases, 0 bases remained unmatched. CDR1 SGHTA and CDR2 FQGNSA come from the germline V gene. The CDR3 coding sequence is TGTGCCAGCAGCACTAGCGGGAGAGAGACCCAGTACTTC. It yields the protein CASSTSGRETQYF. Variable domain in full (rest from reference TRBV7-2 and TRBJ2-5): GAGVSQSPSNKVTEKGKDVELRCDPISGHTALYWYRQSLGQGLEFLIYFQGNSAPDKSGLPSDRFSAERTGGSVSTLTIQRTQQEDSAVYLCASSTSGRETQYFGPGTRLLVL.

The chain has TRBV27 and TRBJ2-7; perhaps TRBD1 as D (5 bases). Germline CDR1 MNHEY, CDR2 SMNVEV (reference sequence). The V end was cut by 3 bases, the J end by 4 bases, with 10 bases between. The CDR3 covers 13 residues. As DNA, the CDR3 is TGTGCCAGCAGTTTGGGGTACAGGTACGAGCAGTACTTC. Translation gives CASSLGYRYEQYF.

This clone was seen only a few times. The chain carries TRBV14 and TRBJ2-1, with TRBD2 matching 9 bases. CDR1 SGHDN and CDR2 FVKESK come from the germline V gene. CDR3 length: 16 residues. Trimming cost V 5 bases and J 3 bases; bases outside gene matches: 8. The CDR3 DNA reads as TGTGCCAGCAGCGACCGGTTAGCGGGGGACTACAATGAGCAGTTCTTC. Its translation is CASSDRLAGDYNEQFF.

The chain combines TRBV4-2 with TRBJ2-1; no definite D call. V was shortened by 2 bases and J by 15 bases, with 29 bases between the two germline ends. Germline V gene data show CDR1 as LGHNA and CDR2 as YNFKEQ. The CDR3 loop spans 17 amino acids. The CDR3 reads CASSQPDSVSSNSRRFF. DNA of the CDR3: TGTGCCAGCAGCCAACCAGATTCAGTGTCGTCCAACTCAAGGCGGTTCTTC.

V and J are TRBV4-1 and TRBJ1-2; 9 bases match TRBD1. With V trimmed by 0 bases and J by 4 bases, 9 bases remained unmatched. CDR1 and CDR2 from the germline V gene are MGHRA and YSYEKL. The CDR3 is 17 residues long. CDR3 region: CASSQDLGTGRIYGYTF. The CDR3 DNA sequence: TGCGCCAGCAGCCAAGACTTAGGGACAGGGAGGATCTATGGCTACACCTTC.

This clone has just one count. The V gene is TRBV7-9, the J gene TRBJ2-7; TRBD2 aligns across 11 bases. The CDR3 covers 15 residues. The V gene end was trimmed by 6 bases and the J gene end by 4 bases; junction bases not matched to a gene: 8. Germline lookup yields CDR1 SEHNR and CDR2 FQNEAQ (reference sequence). The CDR3 region is CASSFGTSGKYEQYF. CDR3 nucleotides: TGTGCCAGCAGTTTTGGGACTAGCGGAAAATACGAGCAGTACTTC.

The CDR3 region is CSGTGNGYTF. The CDR3 region has the DNA TGCAGTGGGACAGGGAATGGCTACACCTTC. The chain is built from TRBV20-1 and TRBJ1-2; TRBD1 aligns across 8 bases. The CDR3 is 10 residues long. Germline values: CDR1 DFQATT, CDR2 SNEGSKA (reference sequence). V shed 7 bases and J 6 bases; nucleotides not matched to a gene: 1.

The CDR3 sequence: CASSRGTSLLFGNEQFF. As DNA, the CDR3 is TGTGCCAGTAGTAGGGGGACTAGCCTCCTTTTTGGCAATGAGCAGTTCTTC. The chain employs TRBV19 and TRBJ2-1; TRBD2 aligns across 9 bases. Germline assignment: CDR1 LNHDA and CDR2 SQIVND (reference sequence). This CDR3 comprises 17 residues. Losses at the gene ends were 4 bases for V and 6 bases for J; bases not matched to a gene: 13.